Listed below are T cell receptor beta chains from one sample, sequenced in a study of cytomegalovirus exposure and HLA in healthy donors. Some clones are missing from TCRdb's copy, which holds only in-frame ones; the method was immunoSEQ multiplex PCR. The repertoire holds about 130,000 clones, 83% seen once, with around 1.3% in the top ten. Source material: PBMCs. The receptor set was obtained from a girl under 10 years old in good health and CMV-seronegative. Both conserved end residues are part of each CDR3. D genes are given only for firm matches. Clone size, where shown, is once, few, many, or a class for clones that have expanded.

>medium-sized|TRBJ2-1|TRBV6-4|TRBD2
CASSDSSGGANEQFF
TGTGCCAGCAGTGACTCTAGCGGGGGGGCCAATGAGCAGTTCTTC
>NA|TRBJ2-2|TRBV2|TRBD2
CASSVGIAGAGELFF
TGTGCCAGCAGTGTTGGGATAGCGGGAGCCGGGGAGCTGTTTTTT
>NA|TRBJ2-5|TRBV19|NA
CASSSGGQGGKTQYF
TGTGCCAGTAGTTCCGGTGGACAAGGAGGGAAGACCCAGTACTTC
>NA|TRBJ2-7|TRBV6-5|TRBD2
CASSGVAGAYEQYF
TGTGCCAGCAGCGGGGTAGCGGGCGCCTACGAGCAGTACTTC
>NA|TRBJ1-4|TRBV18|TRBD1
CASSTQGGNEKLFF
TGTGCCAGCTCAACCCAGGGGGGAAATGAAAAACTGTTTTTT
>few|TRBJ2-6|TRBV4-1|TRBD1
CASRPLPGQSLSGANVLTF
TGCGCCAGCAGACCCTTACCGGGACAGTCCCTCTCTGGGGCCAACGTCCTGACTTTC
>NA|TRBJ2-1|TRBV7-6|TRBD2
CASSLGGWREDYNEQFF
TGTGCCAGCAGCTTAGGGGGATGGCGGGAGGACTACAATGAGCAGTTCTTC
>NA|TRBJ2-3|TRBV19|TRBD2
CASSMTSGTLDTQYF
TGTGCCAGTAGTATGACTAGCGGGACCCTAGATACGCAGTATTTT
>NA|TRBJ2-7|TRBV4-1|TRBD1
CASYIDRDYEQYF
TGCGCCAGCTACATCGACAGGGACTACGAGCAGTACTTC
>NA|TRBJ1-3|TRBV7-9|NA
CASSLVGGRPSGNTIYF
TGTGCCAGCAGCTTAGTGGGGGGTCGCCCCTCTGGAAACACCATATATTTT
>NA|TRBJ2-5|TRBV18|TRBD2
CASSPPTSGRGETQYF
TGTGCCAGCTCACCACCGACTAGCGGGAGAGGGGAGACCCAGTACTTC
>NA|TRBJ2-1|TRBV6-4|NA
CASSEALALEQFF
TGTGCCAGCAGTGAGGCGCTAGCTCTTGAGCAGTTCTTC
>NA|TRBJ2-2|TRBV27|NA
CASSLVAEFTGELFF
TGTGCCAGCAGTTTGGTGGCAGAATTTACCGGGGAGCTGTTTTTT
>few|TRBJ2-7|TRBV2|NA
CASFTGYEQYF
TGTGCCAGCTTCACAGGCTACGAGCAGTACTTC
>NA|TRBJ2-7|TRBV30|NA
CAWTPGQVYEQYF
TGTGCCTGGACACCGGGACAAGTCTACGAGCAGTACTTC
>NA|TRBJ2-2|TRBV7-8|TRBD2
CASSLVLAGGIGELFF
TGTGCCAGCAGCTTAGTACTAGCGGGAGGGATTGGGGAGCTGTTTTTT
>NA|TRBJ1-1|TRBV30|TRBD1
CAWDRDTEAFF
TGTGCCTGGGACAGGGACACTGAAGCTTTCTTT
>NA|TRBJ2-7|TRBV6-5|TRBD2
CASSPRSGSGYEQYF
TGTGCCAGCAGCCCTCGAAGCGGGAGTGGGTACGAGCAGTACTTC
>NA|TRBJ2-7|TRBV2|TRBD1
CASSGPLNRGTYEQYF
TGTGCCAGCAGCGGGCCCTTAAACAGGGGAACCTACGAGCAGTACTTC
>few|TRBJ1-1|TRBV30|NA
CAWKATVALGTEAFF
TGTGCCTGGAAGGCGACAGTCGCCTTGGGCACTGAAGCTTTCTTT
>NA|TRBJ2-5|TRBV15|TRBD1
CATSRERTGGLETQYF
TGTGCCACCAGCAGAGAGCGGACAGGGGGCCTGGAGACCCAGTACTTC
>NA|TRBJ2-7|TRBV4-3|NA
CASSQGITTGLSYEQYF
TGCGCCAGCAGCCAAGGGATTACTACGGGACTTAGCTACGAGCAGTACTTC
>NA|TRBJ2-1|TRBV4-1|NA
CASSQFGRGDYNEQFF
TGCGCCAGCAGCCAATTTGGGAGGGGGGACTACAATGAGCAGTTCTTC
>NA|TRBJ1-3|TRBV7-6|NA
CASSSEISGNTIYF
TGTGCCAGCAGCTCGGAGATCTCTGGAAACACCATATATTTT
>NA|TRBJ1-6|TRBV30|NA
CACPGVGVRSYNSPLHF
TGTGCCTGCCCCGGGGTTGGAGTCCGCTCCTATAATTCACCCCTCCACTTT
>NA|TRBJ1-2|TRBV7-9|NA
CSSTSTSYGYTF
TGTTCCAGCACCTCGACTAGCTATGGCTACACCTTC
>NA|TRBJ1-6|TRBV6-5|NA
CASSKGLGNSPLHF
TGTGCCAGCAGCAAGGGACTAGGTAATTCACCCCTCCACTTT
>NA|TRBJ2-1|TRBV5-1|NA
CASSWTPEASHKGDNEQFF
TGCGCCAGCAGCTGGACCCCCGAGGCTAGCCACAAAGGCGACAATGAGCAGTTCTTC
>NA|TRBJ2-1|TRBV18|TRBD2
CASSQRTSEYNEQFF
TGTGCCAGCTCACAACGGACTAGCGAGTACAATGAGCAGTTCTTC
>NA|TRBJ2-7|TRBV29-1|TRBD1
CSVEGTGGYEQYF
TGCAGCGTTGAGGGGACAGGGGGATACGAGCAGTACTTC
>NA|TRBJ1-5|TRBV28|TRBD1
CASRRQGLSSNQPQHF
TGTGCCAGCAGACGACAGGGTCTTTCTAGCAATCAGCCCCAGCATTTT
>once|TRBJ2-7|TRBV13|NA
CASSLVHGDSYEQYF
TGTGCCAGCAGCTTAGTTCACGGGGACTCCTACGAGCAGTACTTC
>NA|TRBJ1-2|TRBV7-9|NA
CASSSPGKGRSYGYTF
TGTGCCAGCAGCTCCCCGGGGAAGGGGAGGAGCTATGGCTACACCTTC
>NA|TRBJ2-1|TRBV19|NA
CASSMLGGADNEQFF
TGTGCCAGTAGTATGCTAGGCGGGGCTGACAATGAGCAGTTCTTC
>NA|TRBJ2-1|TRBV6-5|TRBD2
CASSRAGGNYNEQFF
TGTGCCAGCAGTCGAGCGGGGGGGAACTACAATGAGCAGTTCTTC
>NA|TRBJ1-2|TRBV6-1|TRBD1
CASSEDRVTYGYTF
TGTGCCAGCAGTGAGGACAGGGTTACCTATGGCTACACCTTC
>NA|TRBJ1-4|TRBV5-6|NA
CASSLGAGEKLFF
TGTGCCAGCAGCTTGGGGGCAGGTGAAAAACTGTTTTTT
>NA|TRBJ2-1|TRBV6-6|NA
CASSYSMLAGEFF
TGTGCCAGCAGTTACTCGATGCTAGCAGGAGAGTTCTTC
>NA|TRBJ1-5|TRBV30|NA
CAWSAYRGPSNQPQHF
TGTGCCTGGAGCGCTTACCGGGGTCCAAGCAATCAGCCCCAGCATTTT
>NA|TRBJ1-4|TRBV7-9|NA
CASSFTGFLEKLFF
TGTGCCAGCAGCTTTACAGGGTTTTTGGAAAAACTGTTTTTT
>NA|TRBJ2-3|TRBV6-4|NA
CASSGGPSTDTQYF
TGTGCCAGCAGTGGCGGTCCTAGCACAGATACGCAGTATTTT
>NA|TRBJ2-7|TRBV6-6|NA
CASSYTRVYEQYF
TGTGCCAGCAGTTACACGCGGGTCTACGAGCAGTACTTC
>once|TRBJ2-7|TRBV7-2|TRBD2
CASSILSSGGRSYEQYF
TGTGCCAGCAGCATATTATCCAGCGGGGGGCGGTCCTACGAGCAGTACTTC
>NA|TRBJ2-7|TRBV9|TRBD1
CASSVGPGGIYEQYF
TGTGCCAGCAGCGTAGGTCCAGGGGGAATCTACGAGCAGTACTTC
>NA|TRBJ2-1|TRBV9|NA
CASSVGVMGARLAPYSYNEQFF
TGTGCCAGCAGCGTTGGGGTCATGGGGGCCCGACTAGCCCCATACTCCTACAATGAGCAGTTCTTC